These T cell receptor beta chains were read from a single sample in a study of beta chain features in type 1 diabetes. Assay: immunoSEQ multiplex PCR; the TCRdb copy retains only in-frame clones and omits some. The sample yields around 160,000 clones, around 9% seen once. Input material: central memory CD4+ T cells from blood. The receptors shown here come from a woman aged 25-40 years with type 1 diabetes. CDR3s include the opening cysteine and the closing phenylalanine or tryptophan. A D gene is named only where the DNA matches it firmly. For some rows the clone size is stated as once, few or many, or as a class when expanded; others skip it.

v_call: TRBV5-4
j_call: TRBJ1-2
d_call: TRBD1
clone_size: -
cdr3_aa: CASSHRDREYGYTF
cdr3_nt: TGTGCCAGCAGTCACCGGGACAGGGAGTATGGCTACACCTTC

v_call: TRBV19
j_call: TRBJ2-1
d_call: TRBD1
clone_size: -
cdr3_aa: CASTLQGATNEQFF
cdr3_nt: TGTGCCAGTACCTTACAGGGGGCTACGAATGAGCAGTTCTTC

v_call: TRBV30
j_call: TRBJ1-1
d_call: -
clone_size: few
cdr3_aa: CAWSVQSRTEAFF
cdr3_nt: TGTGCCTGGAGTGTACAGTCGAGAACTGAAGCTTTCTTT

v_call: TRBV11-3
j_call: TRBJ2-2
d_call: -
clone_size: -
cdr3_aa: CASGNREDTGELFF
cdr3_nt: TGTGCCAGCGGGAACAGGGAAGACACCGGGGAGCTGTTTTTT

v_call: TRBV29-1
j_call: TRBJ1-1
d_call: -
clone_size: -
cdr3_aa: CSAGGDGAFF
cdr3_nt: TGCAGCGCTGGGGGGGACGGGGCTTTCTTT

v_call: TRBV7-3
j_call: TRBJ2-3
d_call: -
clone_size: few
cdr3_aa: CASSLSSGVSTDTQYF
cdr3_nt: TGTGCCAGCAGCTTATCTTCGGGAGTAAGCACAGATACGCAGTATTTT

v_call: TRBV29-1
j_call: TRBJ2-7
d_call: TRBD1
clone_size: -
cdr3_aa: CSVPGQGLFEQYF
cdr3_nt: TGCAGCGTGCCGGGACAGGGTCTGTTCGAGCAGTACTTC

v_call: TRBV5-1
j_call: TRBJ1-1
d_call: TRBD1
clone_size: -
cdr3_aa: CASRSGGDTEAFF
cdr3_nt: TGCGCCAGCAGATCAGGGGGCGACACTGAAGCTTTCTTT

v_call: TRBV7-8
j_call: TRBJ2-3
d_call: TRBD1
clone_size: -
cdr3_aa: CASSLVRQGFGLRGTDTQYF
cdr3_nt: TGTGCCAGCAGCTTAGTTAGACAGGGGTTTGGTTTGCGTGGCACAGATACGCAGTATTTT

v_call: TRBV7-9
j_call: TRBJ1-2
d_call: -
clone_size: -
cdr3_aa: CASSLQDDLHGYTF
cdr3_nt: TGTGCCAGCAGTTTACAGGATGACCTCCATGGCTACACCTTC

v_call: TRBV21-1
j_call: TRBJ2-1
d_call: -
clone_size: -
cdr3_aa: CASRGRVRINEQFF
cdr3_nt: TGTGCCAGCAGGGGCAGGGTTAGGATCAATGAGCAGTTCTTC

v_call: TRBV30
j_call: TRBJ2-7
d_call: TRBD1
clone_size: few
cdr3_aa: CAWSLGQAYEQYF
cdr3_nt: TGTGCCTGGAGCTTAGGACAGGCCTACGAGCAGTACTTC

v_call: TRBV7-9
j_call: TRBJ1-5
d_call: -
clone_size: few
cdr3_aa: CASSNPGDQHF
cdr3_nt: TGTGCCAGCAGCAACCCGGGGGACCAGCATTTT

v_call: TRBV18
j_call: TRBJ1-5
d_call: -
clone_size: few
cdr3_aa: CASSPGPGNQPQHF
cdr3_nt: TGTGCCAGCTCACCAGGGCCAGGGAATCAGCCCCAGCATTTT

v_call: TRBV30
j_call: TRBJ2-3
d_call: TRBD2
clone_size: -
cdr3_aa: CAWSGAGGSTDTQYF
cdr3_nt: TGTGCCTGGAGTGGTGCGGGAGGGAGCACAGATACGCAGTATTTT

v_call: TRBV5-4
j_call: TRBJ2-3
d_call: TRBD1
clone_size: -
cdr3_aa: CASSSGQTLPDTQYF
cdr3_nt: TGTGCCAGCAGCTCGGGACAGACCCTCCCAGATACGCAGTATTTT

v_call: TRBV29-1
j_call: TRBJ2-2
d_call: TRBD2
clone_size: many
cdr3_aa: CSAAGLAGLNTGELFF
cdr3_nt: TGCAGCGCAGCGGGACTAGCGGGATTGAACACCGGGGAGCTGTTTTTT

v_call: TRBV2
j_call: TRBJ2-3
d_call: -
clone_size: few
cdr3_aa: CASTTRTDTQYF
cdr3_nt: TGTGCCAGCACCACTCGGACAGATACGCAGTATTTT

v_call: TRBV2
j_call: TRBJ2-7
d_call: TRBD2
clone_size: few
cdr3_aa: CASIAGISYEQYF
cdr3_nt: TGTGCCAGCATAGCGGGGATCTCCTACGAGCAGTACTTC

v_call: TRBV25-1
j_call: TRBJ1-1
d_call: TRBD1
clone_size: -
cdr3_aa: CASRMNRGQGTEAFF
cdr3_nt: TGTGCCAGCAGAATGAACAGGGGGCAGGGCACTGAAGCTTTCTTT

v_call: TRBV6-5
j_call: TRBJ2-3
d_call: -
clone_size: -
cdr3_aa: CASSYRVSTDTQYF
cdr3_nt: TGTGCCAGCAGTTATCGGGTTAGCACAGATACGCAGTATTTT

v_call: TRBV27
j_call: TRBJ2-2
d_call: -
clone_size: -
cdr3_aa: CASNPFGSLPGELFF
cdr3_nt: TGTGCCAGCAACCCTTTTGGGAGCCTCCCCGGGGAGCTGTTTTTT

v_call: TRBV2
j_call: TRBJ2-3
d_call: TRBD2
clone_size: -
cdr3_aa: CASSGTSGRADTQYF
cdr3_nt: TGTGCCAGCAGTGGGACTAGCGGACGGGCAGATACGCAGTATTTT

v_call: TRBV2
j_call: TRBJ2-1
d_call: TRBD1
clone_size: few
cdr3_aa: CASSGRTGGYNEQFF
cdr3_nt: TGTGCCAGCAGTGGGCGAACAGGGGGCTACAATGAGCAGTTCTTC

v_call: TRBV6-1
j_call: TRBJ1-2
d_call: -
clone_size: -
cdr3_aa: CASSGQNYGYTF
cdr3_nt: TGTGCCAGCAGTGGACAGAACTATGGCTACACCTTC

v_call: TRBV7-9
j_call: TRBJ2-5
d_call: TRBD1
clone_size: few
cdr3_aa: CASSSRPGQLQETQYF
cdr3_nt: TGTGCCAGCAGCTCCAGACCGGGACAGCTCCAAGAGACCCAGTACTTC

v_call: TRBV28
j_call: TRBJ1-2
d_call: TRBD1
clone_size: -
cdr3_aa: CASSPGTGGPYGYTF
cdr3_nt: TGTGCCAGCAGTCCGGGGACAGGGGGACCCTATGGCTACACCTTC

v_call: TRBV2
j_call: TRBJ2-2
d_call: TRBD2
clone_size: -
cdr3_aa: CASSPLAGVYTGELFF
cdr3_nt: TGTGCCAGCAGCCCCCTAGCGGGAGTTTACACCGGGGAGCTGTTTTTT

v_call: TRBV10-3
j_call: TRBJ1-1
d_call: TRBD1
clone_size: -
cdr3_aa: CASRDRGLNTEAFF
cdr3_nt: TGTGCCAGCCGGGACAGGGGATTGAACACTGAAGCTTTCTTT

v_call: TRBV7-9
j_call: TRBJ1-2
d_call: -
clone_size: -
cdr3_aa: CASSPGSYGYTF
cdr3_nt: TGTGCCAGCAGCCCGGGTAGCTATGGCTACACCTTC

v_call: TRBV10-3
j_call: TRBJ1-2
d_call: -
clone_size: few
cdr3_aa: CATATGNYGYTF
cdr3_nt: TGTGCCACCGCGACGGGAAACTATGGCTACACCTTC

v_call: TRBV15
j_call: TRBJ1-1
d_call: -
clone_size: -
cdr3_aa: CATSRVGGNTEAFF
cdr3_nt: TGTGCCACCAGCAGAGTAGGGGGGAACACTGAAGCTTTCTTT

v_call: TRBV5-8
j_call: TRBJ1-1
d_call: TRBD1
clone_size: -
cdr3_aa: CASSGPPGGRTNTEAFF
cdr3_nt: TGTGCCAGCAGCGGGCCTCCAGGGGGGAGGACGAACACTGAAGCTTTCTTT

v_call: TRBV19
j_call: TRBJ2-1
d_call: -
clone_size: -
cdr3_aa: CASSIVGTGGNEQFF
cdr3_nt: TGTGCCAGTAGTATAGTAGGGACTGGTGGCAATGAGCAGTTCTTC

v_call: TRBV2
j_call: TRBJ2-2
d_call: TRBD1
clone_size: few
cdr3_aa: CASSYTGGEDTGELFF
cdr3_nt: TGTGCCAGCAGTTATACAGGGGGTGAGGACACCGGGGAGCTGTTTTTT

v_call: TRBV7-9
j_call: TRBJ1-1
d_call: -
clone_size: many
cdr3_aa: CASSLDSVGGAMNTEAFF
cdr3_nt: TGTGCCAGCAGCTTAGATAGCGTCGGCGGGGCTATGAACACTGAAGCTTTCTTT

v_call: TRBV29-1
j_call: TRBJ2-7
d_call: TRBD1
clone_size: -
cdr3_aa: CSVVRTGSYEQYF
cdr3_nt: TGCAGCGTTGTTAGGACAGGGTCTTACGAGCAGTACTTC

v_call: TRBV28
j_call: TRBJ2-5
d_call: -
clone_size: -
cdr3_aa: CASTGGSGRQGQETQYF
cdr3_nt: TGTGCCAGTACCGGGGGAAGTGGCAGGCAGGGCCAAGAGACCCAGTACTTC

v_call: TRBV27
j_call: TRBJ2-7
d_call: TRBD2
clone_size: -
cdr3_aa: CASGLAGALEQYF
cdr3_nt: TGTGCCAGCGGGCTAGCGGGAGCTCTCGAGCAGTACTTC

v_call: TRBV7-9
j_call: TRBJ2-3
d_call: -
clone_size: -
cdr3_aa: CASSTPGPDTQYF
cdr3_nt: TGTGCCAGCAGCACCCCTGGGCCAGATACGCAGTATTTT

v_call: TRBV7-3
j_call: TRBJ1-1
d_call: TRBD1
clone_size: few
cdr3_aa: CASSPQGAGTEAFF
cdr3_nt: TGTGCCAGCAGTCCGCAGGGGGCAGGCACTGAAGCTTTCTTT

v_call: TRBV4-1
j_call: TRBJ2-2
d_call: TRBD2
clone_size: -
cdr3_aa: CASSQNPSGRMMPEELFF
cdr3_nt: TGCGCCAGCAGCCAGAACCCTAGCGGGAGGATGATGCCGGAGGAGCTGTTTTTT

v_call: TRBV9
j_call: TRBJ1-1
d_call: TRBD1
clone_size: few
cdr3_aa: CASSVDRGPEAFF
cdr3_nt: TGTGCCAGCAGCGTCGACAGGGGGCCTGAAGCTTTCTTT

v_call: TRBV6-1
j_call: TRBJ2-3
d_call: TRBD2
clone_size: few
cdr3_aa: CASSEASLAGGGDTQYF
cdr3_nt: TGTGCCAGCAGTGAAGCGTCCCTAGCGGGAGGAGGAGATACGCAGTATTTT

v_call: TRBV5-4
j_call: TRBJ2-7
d_call: TRBD1
clone_size: -
cdr3_aa: CATDRGSYEQYF
cdr3_nt: TGTGCCACGGACAGGGGCTCCTACGAGCAGTACTTC

v_call: TRBV4-1
j_call: TRBJ2-7
d_call: TRBD2
clone_size: -
cdr3_aa: CASSQASGSRYEQYF
cdr3_nt: TGCGCCAGCAGCCAAGCTAGCGGGAGTAGGTACGAGCAGTACTTC

v_call: TRBV5-1
j_call: TRBJ2-3
d_call: TRBD2
clone_size: few
cdr3_aa: CASSLGGLANTDTQYF
cdr3_nt: TGCGCCAGCAGCTTGGGGGGACTAGCGAACACAGATACGCAGTATTTT

v_call: TRBV10-2
j_call: TRBJ2-7
d_call: TRBD2
clone_size: -
cdr3_aa: CASLAGEGTYEQYF
cdr3_nt: TGCGCCAGCCTAGCGGGGGAGGGCACCTACGAGCAGTACTTC

v_call: TRBV7-3
j_call: TRBJ2-5
d_call: -
clone_size: -
cdr3_aa: CASSTNREETQYF
cdr3_nt: TGTGCCAGCAGCACAAACAGGGAGGAGACCCAGTACTTC

v_call: TRBV28
j_call: TRBJ1-2
d_call: -
clone_size: few
cdr3_aa: CASSEGLNGYTF
cdr3_nt: TGTGCCAGCAGTGAAGGACTGAATGGCTACACCTTC

v_call: TRBV7-2
j_call: TRBJ2-5
d_call: TRBD2
clone_size: once
cdr3_aa: CASSSGLAGRAETQYF
cdr3_nt: TGTGCCAGCAGCTCAGGACTAGCGGGAAGGGCAGAGACCCAGTACTTC

v_call: TRBV29-1
j_call: TRBJ2-1
d_call: TRBD2
clone_size: few
cdr3_aa: CSFRTSRGNEQFF
cdr3_nt: TGCAGCTTCCGGACTAGCAGGGGCAATGAGCAGTTCTTC

v_call: TRBV29-1
j_call: TRBJ2-7
d_call: TRBD2
clone_size: -
cdr3_aa: CSVDSSWVAGDYEQYF
cdr3_nt: TGCAGCGTTGACTCTAGCTGGGTAGCGGGGGACTACGAGCAGTACTTC

v_call: TRBV9
j_call: TRBJ2-1
d_call: TRBD2
clone_size: -
cdr3_aa: CASSPLAEAYNEQFF
cdr3_nt: TGTGCCAGCAGCCCGCTAGCGGAGGCCTACAATGAGCAGTTCTTC